Included here is one T cell receptor beta chain sequence, with context. The antigen remains unidentified. PCR was performed a second time for roughly 7 to 11 cycles using a sample-barcoded 5' primer and a J-beta primer mix. TCRdb processed the 5' RACE reads anew with MiXCR; each CDR3 protein has one entry. The profile covers 1.5 million or so distinct CDR3 sequences, with approximately 42% appearing a single time and 7.9% taken by the ten largest. This sample is drawn from a study of blood T cells in healthy people across ages. CDR1 and CDR2 from the germline V gene are GTSNPN and SVGIG (reference sequence). CDR3 size: 13 residues. Trimming pared 1 base from V and 4 bases from J, leaving 10 bases between. Overall study results and limits: Diversity estimates drawn from one million T cells were deemed underestimates. The study lacked donor CMV status, which possibly confounded expanded clonotype changes.

The J gene is TRBJ1-2, the V gene TRBV30; a weak D match, TRBD1 (5 bases). The sequence derives from a woman in her late teens or twenties in good health. The specimen sequenced was blood. This chain's CDR3 is CAWSAGQVYGYTF. The CDR3 DNA reads TGTGCCTGGAGTGCAGGACAAGTCTATGGCTACACCTTC.